The TCR beta chain under discussion was sequenced for a study of radiation and T cells in renal cell carcinoma. Whole-study results and caveats: Top tumor clonotypes rose in blood 2 weeks post-radiation, then contracted.

This clone has a handful of counts. The antigen is undetermined. Clones were sequenced by immunoSEQ multiplex PCR, and TCRdb holds only the in-frame ones, with some missing. Of 60,000 to 75,000 clones listed, over 65% were seen once; the top ten hold about 6.3%. There are 16 residues in the CDR3. V gave up 0 bases and J gave up 2 bases, with 9 bases separating them. The germline V gene has CDR1 SGHDT and CDR2 YYEEEE. Time point meaning: blood 4 weeks post-SBRT, at nephrectomy. The sample's treatment: 15 Gy SBRT to primary tumor, nephrectomy 4 weeks later. Nephrectomy followed 15 Gy stereotactic body radiation by 4 weeks. The tumor was a clear cell renal cell carcinoma.

The material sequenced was blood, taken from a patient whose treatment included radiotherapy and nephrectomy. V and J are TRBV5-6 and TRBJ2-6; D unclear. The sequence was collected from a man aged 60-69 years with renal cell carcinoma. CDR3 nucleotides: TGTGCCAGCAGCTTGGATCGTTTCCCTGGGGCCAACGTCCTGACTTTC. This sequence encodes CASSLDRFPGANVLTF.